This T cell receptor beta chain came from a study of response to subunit inactivated influenza vaccine. TCRdb re-derived calls from the RT-PCR reads in MiXCR, one entry per CDR3 protein. The sample lists about 190,000 distinct CDR3 sequences; 13% to 15% were seen once. V shed 3 bases and J 3 bases; nucleotides not matched to a gene: 5. The CDR3 contains 16 residues. CDR1 is SGHDN, CDR2 FVKESK, per germline. In this sample, this clonotype turned up a few times. The sequence came from a man in his fifties who received an inactivated influenza vaccine. V usage is TRBV14 and J usage is TRBJ2-7; TRBD2 aligns across 13 bases. Sample: CD8+ T cells sorted from PBMCs, taken around 5 days after vaccination. CDR3 in amino acids: CASSHPGLAGDYEQYF. As DNA, the CDR3 is TGTGCCAGCAGCCACCCCGGACTAGCGGGGGACTACGAGCAGTACTTC.